This T cell receptor beta chain was retrieved from a study of cytomegalovirus exposure and HLA in healthy donors. The overall study: From about 179 million T cells, an earlier analysis saw approximately 110 million unique TCR beta sequences.

Germline CDR1 is SNHLY and CDR2 is FYNNEI. The CDR3 runs 12 residues. V gave up 2 bases and J gave up 3 bases, with 5 bases separating them. This clone occurred a few times. Its antigen remains unknown. The PCR made use of 60 Vbeta and 13 Jbeta primers. The repertoire was sequenced with immunoSEQ multiplex PCR; TCRdb's copy has only in-frame clones and lacks some. The table shows 120,000 or so clones, with about 81% occurring only once. Study-level points and caveats: The likely origin of a cluster of highly shared sequence variants was a sequencing artifact.

The chain employs TRBV2 and TRBJ2-7, with D possibly being TRBD1 (5 bases). The sequence was obtained from a woman in her forties or fifties in good health and CMV-seropositive. Sequenced input: PBMCs. Written as DNA, the CDR3 is TGTGCCAGCAGTGAACAGGGCTACGAGCAGTACTTC. This gives the protein CASSEQGYEQYF.